Listed below are T cell receptor beta chains from one sample, sequenced in a study of shared clonotypes between healthy human individuals. Only in-frame clones appear in the TCRdb table, and some are missing; sequencing was by immunoSEQ multiplex PCR. The data hold 2,500,000 or so clones, with around 92% observed a single time. The material sequenced was naive CD4+ T cells from PBMCs. The receptors come from a man aged 18 to 29 in good health. Some clones in this sample may be carry-over from other donors' samples. Both conserved end residues are part of each CDR3. D genes are given only for firm matches. The size of a clone is reported for some rows only, either as once, few or many, or as a class for expanded clones.

>-|TRBJ1-2|-|TRBV7-6
CASSLEAGLGYTF
TGTGCCAGCAGCTTAGAAGCGGGGTTGGGCTACACCTTC
>-|TRBJ2-3|-|TRBV10-3
CAIRETRSTDTQYF
TGTGCCATCAGAGAGACAAGAAGCACAGATACGCAGTATTTT
>once|TRBJ2-7|-|TRBV11-3
CASSLGRGPTYEQYF
TGTGCCAGCAGCTTAGGCAGGGGACCCACCTACGAGCAGTACTTC
>-|TRBJ2-7|-|TRBV14
CASSQGSRVFYEQYF
TGTGCCAGCAGCCAAGGGTCCAGGGTTTTTTACGAGCAGTACTTC
>-|TRBJ1-5|-|TRBV2
CASSEAGQGSSVPHF
TGTGCCAGCAGTGAAGCGGGGCAGGGAAGCTCGGTTCCGCATTTT
>-|TRBJ2-1|-|TRBV7-2
CASSPVMNEQFF
TGTGCCAGCAGTCCGGTGATGAATGAGCAGTTCTTC
>-|TRBJ1-5|-|TRBV2
CASSPRRSNQPQHF
TGTGCCAGCAGTCCCCGGCGCAGCAATCAGCCCCAGCATTTT
>-|TRBJ2-1|-|TRBV29-1
CSVEGRRDEQFF
TGCAGCGTTGAAGGGAGGAGAGATGAGCAGTTCTTC
>-|TRBJ2-7|TRBD2|TRBV27
CASSVPGTSGSYEQYF
TGTGCCAGCAGTGTCCCTGGGACTAGCGGGTCCTACGAGCAGTACTTC
>-|TRBJ2-2|-|TRBV7-9
CASSLGATWQNTGELFF
TGTGCCAGCAGCTTAGGGGCCACGTGGCAGAACACCGGGGAGCTGTTTTTT
>-|TRBJ2-7|-|TRBV6-6
CASEGSYEQYF
TGTGCCAGCGAGGGATCCTACGAGCAGTACTTC
>-|TRBJ2-2|-|TRBV5-1
CASSDNTGELFF
TGCGCCAGCAGCGATAACACCGGGGAGCTGTTTTTT
>once|TRBJ2-7|TRBD2|TRBV7-9
CASSSTSGPYEQYF
TGTGCCAGCAGCTCGACTAGCGGGCCCTACGAGCAGTACTTC
>-|TRBJ2-3|-|TRBV5-1
CASGVQDSTDTQYF
TGCGCCAGCGGTGTACAGGATAGCACAGATACGCAGTATTTT
>-|TRBJ2-1|TRBD1|TRBV27
CASSPPPGTGYHEQFF
TGTGCCAGCAGTCCTCCCCCCGGGACAGGGTATCATGAGCAGTTCTTC
>once|TRBJ2-1|TRBD1|TRBV5-6
CASSLAVDRDDEQLF
TGTGCCAGCAGCTTGGCCGTAGACAGGGACGATGAGCAGCTCTTC
>-|TRBJ1-1|TRBD1|TRBV5-1
CASSYDRGMAEAFF
TGCGCCAGCAGTTATGACAGGGGCATGGCTGAAGCTTTCTTT
>-|TRBJ2-5|TRBD1|TRBV5-4
CASSLVGTGQETQYF
TGTGCCAGCAGCTTAGTTGGGACAGGGCAGGAGACCCAGTACTTC
>-|TRBJ2-7|-|TRBV30
CAWRGRDEQYF
TGTGCCTGGAGAGGTAGGGACGAGCAGTACTTC
>-|TRBJ1-5|TRBD1|TRBV18
CASSPTGTGIQPQHF
TGTGCCAGCTCACCTACCGGGACAGGGATTCAGCCCCAGCATTTT
>-|TRBJ2-7|-|TRBV25-1
CASSARTDQAPKSYEQYF
TGTGCCAGCAGTGCCAGGACGGACCAAGCGCCAAAATCCTACGAGCAGTACTTC
>-|TRBJ2-6|-|TRBV6-1
CASSRSGANVLTF
TGTGCCAGCAGCCGATCTGGGGCCAACGTCCTGACTTTC
>-|TRBJ2-5|TRBD1|TRBV30
CAWARDRAETQYF
TGTGCCTGGGCAAGGGACAGGGCAGAGACCCAGTACTTC
>-|TRBJ2-7|-|TRBV5-4
CASRDGTAVGPVYEQYF
TGTGCCAGCAGGGACGGGACGGCCGTGGGGCCTGTCTACGAGCAGTACTTC
>-|TRBJ2-1|TRBD2|TRBV7-2
CASSLTSGVGEQFF
TGTGCCAGCAGCTTAACTAGCGGAGTAGGTGAGCAGTTCTTC
>-|TRBJ2-1|TRBD1|TRBV25-1
CASVRTGVNEQFF
TGTGCCAGCGTGCGGACAGGGGTCAATGAGCAGTTCTTC
>once|TRBJ2-1|-|TRBV19
CASSRLRDQGEQFF
TGTGCCAGTAGTCGCTTGCGGGACCAGGGTGAGCAGTTCTTC
>-|TRBJ1-2|TRBD1|TRBV9
CASSTGTGITGGYTF
TGTGCCAGCAGCACGGGGACAGGGATCACGGGCGGCTACACCTTC
>-|TRBJ2-1|TRBD1|TRBV5-1
CASSTQGAVDEQFF
TGCGCCAGCAGTACTCAGGGGGCGGTGGATGAGCAGTTCTTC
>-|TRBJ2-1|TRBD1|TRBV19
CASSRGQGDNEQFF
TGTGCCAGTAGTAGGGGACAGGGGGACAATGAGCAGTTCTTC
>-|TRBJ2-5|TRBD1|TRBV7-6
CASSSLSGQGPRAQYF
TGTGCCAGCAGCTCCCTATCGGGACAGGGCCCGAGGGCCCAGTACTTC
>-|TRBJ1-2|-|TRBV9
CASSVAGGEGYTF
TGTGCCAGCAGCGTAGCCGGAGGGGAAGGCTACACCTTC
>-|TRBJ1-5|-|TRBV6-5
CASRMGEGQPQHF
TGTGCCAGCAGGATGGGAGAAGGTCAGCCCCAGCATTTT
>-|TRBJ2-7|TRBD1|TRBV7-9
CASSLRTGRFIYEQYF
TGTGCCAGCAGCCTACGGACAGGACGTTTTATTTACGAGCAGTACTTC
>-|TRBJ1-2|TRBD1|TRBV18
CASSPTGGRGYGYTF
TGTGCCAGCTCACCAACAGGGGGAAGAGGGTATGGCTACACCTTC
>-|TRBJ1-2|TRBD1|TRBV6-6
CASSTDLQGGGYTF
TGTGCCAGCAGTACCGACCTACAGGGGGGAGGCTACACCTTC
>-|TRBJ2-2|-|TRBV9
CASSVAGSRNTGELFF
TGTGCCAGCAGCGTAGCTGGTAGCCGAAACACCGGGGAGCTGTTTTTT
>-|TRBJ1-4|-|TRBV28
CASIKGGGDEKLFF
TGTGCCAGCATCAAGGGGGGAGGGGATGAAAAACTGTTTTTT
>-|TRBJ1-2|TRBD1|TRBV29-1
CSTGQGSYYGYTF
TGCAGCACCGGACAGGGGTCGTACTATGGCTACACCTTC
>-|TRBJ2-7|TRBD2|TRBV15
CATSRGRTSLYF
TGTGCCACCAGCAGAGGGAGGACTAGTCTGTACTTC
>-|TRBJ2-4|TRBD1|TRBV9
CASSVTGGNAKNIQYF
TGTGCCAGCAGCGTTACAGGGGGCAACGCCAAAAACATTCAGTACTTC
>-|TRBJ2-6|-|TRBV6-5
CASSRGSSGANVLTF
TGTGCCAGCAGCCGGGGCAGCTCTGGGGCCAACGTCCTGACTTTC
>-|TRBJ2-4|-|TRBV2
CASLLEAKNIQYF
TGTGCCAGCCTGCTCGAAGCCAAAAACATTCAGTACTTC
>-|TRBJ1-1|-|TRBV5-4
CASSLAQGPLNTEAFF
TGTGCCAGCAGCTTAGCGCAGGGTCCCCTGAACACTGAAGCTTTCTTT
>-|TRBJ2-3|-|TRBV4-2
CASSQDRARGNTQYF
TGTGCCAGCAGCCAAGATCGGGCCCGGGGAAATACGCAGTATTTT
>-|TRBJ1-1|TRBD1|TRBV5-1
CASSSMDRGTEAFF
TGCGCCAGCAGCTCCATGGACAGGGGCACTGAAGCTTTCTTT
>-|TRBJ2-1|TRBD1|TRBV9
CASSAQGDSYNEQFF
TGTGCCAGCAGCGCCCAGGGGGACTCCTACAATGAGCAGTTCTTC
>-|TRBJ2-3|-|TRBV10-3
CAITQGQHSSTDTQYF
TGTGCCATCACCCAAGGACAGCACTCTAGCACAGATACGCAGTATTTT
>-|TRBJ1-5|-|TRBV27
CASSSRIEGRFQPQHF
TGTGCCAGCAGTTCCAGAATCGAGGGGAGGTTCCAGCCCCAGCATTTT
>-|TRBJ2-6|-|TRBV29-1
CSGWVTVSGANVLTF
TGCAGCGGTTGGGTGACGGTCTCTGGGGCCAACGTCCTGACTTTC
>-|TRBJ2-5|-|TRBV5-1
CASSQGTAEETQYF
TGCGCCAGCAGCCAAGGGACTGCCGAGGAGACCCAGTACTTC
>once|TRBJ1-4|TRBD1|TRBV4-3
CASSQGTGVTNEKLFF
TGCGCCAGCAGCCAGGGGACAGGGGTCACTAATGAAAAACTGTTTTTT